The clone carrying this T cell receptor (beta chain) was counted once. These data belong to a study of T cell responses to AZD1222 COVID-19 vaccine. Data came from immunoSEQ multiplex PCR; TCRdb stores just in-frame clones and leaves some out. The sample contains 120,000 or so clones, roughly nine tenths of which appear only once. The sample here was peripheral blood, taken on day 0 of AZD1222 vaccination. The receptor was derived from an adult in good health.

The CDR3 loop reads CASSEGTYYEQYF. The CDR3 DNA is TGTGCCAGCAGTGAAGGGACATACTACGAGCAGTACTTC. J is TRBJ2-7 and V is TRBV2; tentative D call: TRBD1 (5 bases). CDR1 is SNHLY and CDR2 is FYNNEI in the germline V gene. CDR3 size: 13 residues. The V end was cut by 1 base, the J end by 3 bases, with 7 bases between.